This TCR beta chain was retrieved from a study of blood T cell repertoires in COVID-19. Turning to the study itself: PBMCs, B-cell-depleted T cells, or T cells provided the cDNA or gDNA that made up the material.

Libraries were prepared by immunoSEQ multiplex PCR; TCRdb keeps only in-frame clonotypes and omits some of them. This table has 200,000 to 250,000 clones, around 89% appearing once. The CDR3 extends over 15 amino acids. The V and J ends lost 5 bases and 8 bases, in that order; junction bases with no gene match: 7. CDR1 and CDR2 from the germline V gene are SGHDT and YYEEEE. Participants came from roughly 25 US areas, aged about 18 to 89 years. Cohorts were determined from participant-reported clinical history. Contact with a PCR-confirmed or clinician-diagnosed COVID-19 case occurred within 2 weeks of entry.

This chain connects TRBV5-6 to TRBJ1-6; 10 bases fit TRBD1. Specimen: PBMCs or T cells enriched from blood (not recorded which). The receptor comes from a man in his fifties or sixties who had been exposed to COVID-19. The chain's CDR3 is CASRTTGGWDSPLHF. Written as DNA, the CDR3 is TGTGCCAGCAGAACGACAGGGGGCTGGGATTCACCCCTCCACTTT.